This T cell receptor (beta chain) was captured by sequencing in a study of a mutant IDH1 vaccine in newly diagnosed glioma. Study overall: Treated patients, approximately 62% male and roughly 38% female, averaged around 40 years of age.

Assay: immunoSEQ multiplex PCR; the TCRdb copy retains only in-frame clones and omits some. The sample shows roughly 60,000 clones, under 90% of them seen only once. V trimming: 2 bases; J trimming: 4 bases; junction bases outside the gene matches: 4. CDR3 size: 15 residues. The V gene's germline CDR1 is SGHTA and CDR2 FQGNSA. As for time point: week 11, during vaccination. All doses held 300 ug of mutant IDH1 20-mer peptide, with topical imiquimod. Details on this clone: Its target is not known.

This sequence joins TRBV7-2 and TRBJ2-4; TRBD2 matches 8 bases. The sequence came from a man aged 30 to 45 with glioma. Specimen: PBMCs, collected from a glioma patient whose treatment included an IDH1 peptide vaccine. The CDR3 loop is CASSLFSGEKNIQYF. The CDR3, as DNA: TGTGCCAGCAGCTTATTTAGCGGGGAAAAAAACATTCAGTACTTC.